This T cell receptor beta chain was profiled in a study of blood T cell repertoires in COVID-19 (dated by TCRdb to the early 2020s). For the wider study: Collaborator samples came from the United States, Italy and Spain and covered acute and convalescent phases of COVID-19. The material from the prospective study consisted of cDNA or gDNA derived from T cells, B-cell-depleted T cells, or PBMCs. Subjects who had been exposed to COVID-19, were actively infected with it, or had recovered from it provided the deeply sampled blood TCRbeta repertoires that made up the dataset. The repertoires were released in a freely available public database intended as a resource for research on the immune response to SARS-CoV-2. The samples were drawn from the first 160 participants of the ongoing ImmuneRACE study and from about 1,200 subjects provided by 6 global collaborators. The sample metadata nearly always contained a de-identified subject ID, COVID-19 status, age in years and sex. Where HLA class I and class II types were available, the types were taken from metadata supplied by the sample provider, not from assay-based typing.

V has 10 bases trimmed and J has 3 bases trimmed; junction bases matching no gene number 5. CDR3 length: 15 amino acids, cysteine to phenylalanine. Only the CDR3 part of the read is kept: 45 bases, read in frame from the first base. Reading the germline V gene (reference sequence) gives CDR1 MNHEY and CDR2 SMNVEV. As to this clone: Its antigen remains undetermined. The input lacks base qualities; no much larger clone sits a single base away.

The immunoSEQ Assay, a bias-controlled multiplex PCR, was used to amplify TCRbeta CDR3 regions from genomic DNA. In the authors' own workflow: Within the assay, amplification of reference gene primers was used to estimate how many nucleated cells each sample contained. To quantify the absolute abundance of each unique TCRbeta CDR3 rearrangement, sequence reads were collapsed and filtered. For each sample, productive Simpson clonality was calculated as the square root of Simpson's diversity index across productive rearrangements. TCRdb obtained this table from immuneACCESS and retained in-frame rearrangements with V and J assigned. These tables miss some clones; where compared with another copy, unresolved V genes account for less than half of the shortfall, and the remainder is unexplained. The DNA gave D and trimming, while V, J and clone size come from that table. This sample gives 60,000 to 90,000 clones in total; less than 90% of them show up just once. The ten most abundant clones make up about 3.8% of the sample.

Results and caveats for the whole study, not just this receptor: The quantity of clinical and demographic metadata differed by source and by participant and was supplied without curation.

Collaborating institutions collected whole blood in K2EDTA tubes following their own protocols. Collaborator samples were shipped for TCRbeta analysis as frozen whole blood, isolated PBMCs, or DNA extracted from either sample type. Sequencing was carried out using peripheral blood. The chain joins TRBV27 to TRBJ2-6; TRBD1 matches 11 bases in the middle. The source is a man in his fifties with acute or convalescent COVID-19. The CDR3 here reads CATRGTGGGANVLTF. The nucleotide sequence is given as TGTGCCACCCGAGGGACAGGGGGTGGGGCCAACGTCCTGACTTTC.